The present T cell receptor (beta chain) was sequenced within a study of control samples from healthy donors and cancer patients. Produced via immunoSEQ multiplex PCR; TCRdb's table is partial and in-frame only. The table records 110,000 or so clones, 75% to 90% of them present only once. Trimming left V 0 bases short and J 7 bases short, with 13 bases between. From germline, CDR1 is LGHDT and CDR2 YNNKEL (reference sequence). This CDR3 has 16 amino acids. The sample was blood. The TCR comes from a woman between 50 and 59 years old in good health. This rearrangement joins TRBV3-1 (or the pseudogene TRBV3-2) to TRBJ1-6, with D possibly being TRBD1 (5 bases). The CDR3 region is CASSQDLGVINSPLHF. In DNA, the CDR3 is TGTGCCAGCAGCCAAGATCTGGGGGTTATCAATTCACCCCTCCACTTT.